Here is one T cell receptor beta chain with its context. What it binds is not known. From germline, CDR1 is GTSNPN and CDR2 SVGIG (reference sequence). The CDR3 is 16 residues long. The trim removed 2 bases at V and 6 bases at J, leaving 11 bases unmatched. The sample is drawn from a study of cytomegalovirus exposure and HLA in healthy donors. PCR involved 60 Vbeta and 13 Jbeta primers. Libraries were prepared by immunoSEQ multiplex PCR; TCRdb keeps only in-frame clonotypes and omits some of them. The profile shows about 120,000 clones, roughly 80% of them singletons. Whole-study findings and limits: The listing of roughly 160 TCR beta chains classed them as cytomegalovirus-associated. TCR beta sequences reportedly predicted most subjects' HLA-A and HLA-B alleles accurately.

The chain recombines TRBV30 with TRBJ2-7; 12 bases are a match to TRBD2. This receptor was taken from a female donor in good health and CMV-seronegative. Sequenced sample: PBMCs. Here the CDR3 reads CAWSTQTSGSPTEQYF. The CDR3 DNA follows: TGTGCCTGGAGTACCCAGACTAGCGGGAGCCCTACCGAGCAGTACTTC. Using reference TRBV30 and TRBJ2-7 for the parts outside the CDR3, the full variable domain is SQTIHQWPATLVQPVGSPLSLECTVEGTSNPNLYWYRQAAGRGLQLLFYSVGIGQISSEVPQNLSASRPQDRQFILSSKKLLLSDSGFYLCAWSTQTSGSPTEQYFGPGTRLTVT.